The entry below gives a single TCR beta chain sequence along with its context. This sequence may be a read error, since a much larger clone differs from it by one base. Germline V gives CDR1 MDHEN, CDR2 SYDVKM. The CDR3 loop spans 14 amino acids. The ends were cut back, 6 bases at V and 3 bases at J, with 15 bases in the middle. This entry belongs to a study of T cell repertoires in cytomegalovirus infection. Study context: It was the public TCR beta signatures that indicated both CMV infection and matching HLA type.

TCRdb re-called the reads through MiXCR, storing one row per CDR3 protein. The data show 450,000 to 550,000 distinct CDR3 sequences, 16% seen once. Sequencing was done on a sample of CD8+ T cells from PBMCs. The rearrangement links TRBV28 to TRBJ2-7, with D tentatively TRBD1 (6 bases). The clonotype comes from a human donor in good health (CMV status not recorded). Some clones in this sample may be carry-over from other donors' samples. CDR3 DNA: TGTGCCAGCAGGCCAAGCGGCAGGGGCTACGAGCAGTACTTC. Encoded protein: CASRPSGRGYEQYF.